This paragraph reports one T cell receptor beta chain. The antigen remains undetermined. This record belongs to a study of shared clonotypes between healthy human individuals. Study-level information: Contributing individuals were a couple of females and a few males aged 18 to 49. The study, taken as a whole, reports: Few donors limited the genetic and exposure-history diversity represented.

Sequencing was performed with immunoSEQ multiplex PCR; in TCRdb, only in-frame clones are kept and a portion is missing. Of 2 million to 2.5 million clones listed, around 95% were seen once; the top ten hold more than 0.1%. CDR3 length: 12 residues. The V and J ends lost 5 bases and 4 bases respectively, with 9 bases between them. Germline lookup yields CDR1 LNHDA and CDR2 SQIVND (reference sequence). Sequences were obtained from naive CD4+ T cells sorted from blood. Documented subset: CD45RA+ positively selected. The receptor comes from a man aged 18-30 years in good health. This sequence joins TRBV19 and TRBJ2-7; D gene unclear. CDR3 coding DNA: TGTGCCAGTAGTGGACGGCGGTACGAGCAGTACTTC. Translating it yields CASSGRRYEQYF.